This TCR beta chain was retrieved from a study of Graves' ophthalmopathy and Graves' hyperthyroidism. Trimming pared 6 bases from V and 0 bases from J, leaving 11 bases between. Germline V CDR1 and CDR2: WSHSY, SAAADI. The CDR3 covers 14 residues. RNA transcripts provided the template for amplifying TCR beta CDR3 regions. Second-round multiplex PCR followed a first-round RT-PCR using HTBI primers. TCRdb independently ran MiXCR on the multiplex PCR reads; one entry per CDR3 protein. The sample carries hundreds of thousands of distinct CDR3 sequences, about two fifths recorded once. Material for sequencing was peripheral blood. The sequence was collected from an adult man with Graves' ophthalmopathy. The chain uses TRBV10-2 and TRBJ1-1; no clear D. The CDR3 DNA is TGCGCCAGCAGAATCGGGTCACTGAACACTGAAGCTTTCTTT. It specifies CASRIGSLNTEAFF.